This T cell receptor beta chain originates from a study of blood T cell repertoires in COVID-19. Original data processing: Amplification of reference gene primers provided the estimated nucleated cell counts. Assay: immunoSEQ multiplex PCR; the TCRdb copy retains only in-frame clones and omits some. V, J and clone size are those of that table, while D and trimming were read from the DNA. The table includes about 170,000 clones, about 80% detected once. The CDR3 contains 14 residues. The germline V gene encodes CDR1 SGHRS and CDR2 YFSETQ. V gave up 6 bases and J gave up 8 bases, with 20 bases separating them.

V and J are TRBV5-1 and TRBJ1-2; maybe TRBD1 (6 bases). Sequencing used peripheral blood. The TCR sequence derives from a human donor with acute or convalescent COVID-19. The donor label of this sample is uncertain. The CDR3 bases are TGCGCCAGCACTCCCGCTCCAGGGGATGGAGGCTACACCTTC. Its translation is CASTPAPGDGGYTF.